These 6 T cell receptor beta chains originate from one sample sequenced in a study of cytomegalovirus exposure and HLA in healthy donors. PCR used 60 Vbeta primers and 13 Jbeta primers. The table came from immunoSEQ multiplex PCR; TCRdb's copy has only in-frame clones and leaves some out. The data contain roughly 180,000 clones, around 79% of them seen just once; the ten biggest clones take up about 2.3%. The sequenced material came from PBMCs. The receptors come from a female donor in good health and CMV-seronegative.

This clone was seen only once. Here the CDR3 reads CASQIDRAEKLFF. The CDR3 region has the DNA TGTGCCAGTCAAATCGACAGGGCTGAAAAACTGTTTTTT. The V call is TRBV6-5, the J call TRBJ1-4, with 7 bases fitting TRBD1. With V trimmed by 9 bases and J by 7 bases, 8 bases remained unmatched. The CDR3 totals 13 residues. Per the germline V gene, CDR1 is MNHEY and CDR2 is SVGAGI.

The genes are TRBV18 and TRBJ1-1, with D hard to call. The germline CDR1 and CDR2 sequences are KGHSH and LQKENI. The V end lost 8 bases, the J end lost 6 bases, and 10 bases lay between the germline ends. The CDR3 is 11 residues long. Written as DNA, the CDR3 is TGTGCCAGCCCCTCCGGTCCTGAAGCTTTCTTT. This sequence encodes CASPSGPEAFF. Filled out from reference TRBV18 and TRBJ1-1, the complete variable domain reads NAGVMQNPRHLVRRRGQEARLRCSPMKGHSHVYWYRQLPEEGLKFMVYLQKENIIDESGMPKERFSAEFPKEGPSILRIQQVVRGDSAAYFCASPSGPEAFFGQGTRLTVV.

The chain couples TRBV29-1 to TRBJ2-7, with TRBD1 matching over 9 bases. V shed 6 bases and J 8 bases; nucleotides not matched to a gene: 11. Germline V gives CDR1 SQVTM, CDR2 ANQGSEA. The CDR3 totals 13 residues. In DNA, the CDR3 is TGCAGCGTCTCCACGGGACAGGGACCCCAGCAGTACTTC. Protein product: CSVSTGQGPQQYF.

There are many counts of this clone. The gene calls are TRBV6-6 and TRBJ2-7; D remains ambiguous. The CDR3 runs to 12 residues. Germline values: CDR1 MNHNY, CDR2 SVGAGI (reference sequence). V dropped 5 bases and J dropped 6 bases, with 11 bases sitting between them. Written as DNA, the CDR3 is TGTGCCAGCAGTCCCAGCGACTTCGAGCAGTACTTC. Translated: CASSPSDFEQYF.

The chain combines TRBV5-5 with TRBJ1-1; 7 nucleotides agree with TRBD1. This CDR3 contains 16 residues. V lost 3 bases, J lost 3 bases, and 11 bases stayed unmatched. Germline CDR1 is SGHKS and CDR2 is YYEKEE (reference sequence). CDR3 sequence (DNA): TGTGCCAGCAGCTCGTGGGGACGACAGGGTTACACTGAAGCTTTCTTT. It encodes CASSSWGRQGYTEAFF. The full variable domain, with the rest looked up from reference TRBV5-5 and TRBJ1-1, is DAGVTQSPTHLIKTRGQQVTLRCSPISGHKSVSWYQQVLGQGPQFIFQYYEKEERGRGNFPDRFSARQFPNYSSELNVNALLLGDSALYLCASSSWGRQGYTEAFFGQGTRLTVV.

CDR3 nucleotide sequence: TGTGCCAGCAGTTACTCGGCGGGCACTGAAGCTTTCTTT. As protein: CASSYSAGTEAFF. The chain carries TRBV6-5 and TRBJ1-1; D is unclear. Germline CDR1 and CDR2: MNHEY and SVGAGI. V lost 0 bases and J 4 bases, leaving 6 bases between the germline ends. The length of the CDR3 is 13 residues.